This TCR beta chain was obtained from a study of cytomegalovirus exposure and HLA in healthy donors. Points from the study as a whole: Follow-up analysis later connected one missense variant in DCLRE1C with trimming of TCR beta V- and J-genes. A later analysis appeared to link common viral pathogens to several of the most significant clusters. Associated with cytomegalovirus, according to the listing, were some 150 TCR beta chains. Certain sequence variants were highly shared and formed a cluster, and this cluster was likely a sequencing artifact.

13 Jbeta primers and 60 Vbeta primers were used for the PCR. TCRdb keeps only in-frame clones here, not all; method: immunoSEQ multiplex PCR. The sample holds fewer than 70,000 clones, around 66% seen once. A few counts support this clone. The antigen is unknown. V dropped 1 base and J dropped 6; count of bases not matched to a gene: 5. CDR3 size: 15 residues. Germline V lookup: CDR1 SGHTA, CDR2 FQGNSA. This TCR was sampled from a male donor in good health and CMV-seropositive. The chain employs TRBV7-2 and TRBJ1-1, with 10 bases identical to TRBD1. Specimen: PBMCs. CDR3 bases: TGTGCCAGCAGCTTAGTGTCAGGACAGGGGGCTGAAGCTTTCTTT. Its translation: CASSLVSGQGAEAFF.